Listed here are 22 T cell receptor beta chains from one sample, sequenced in a study of cytomegalovirus exposure and HLA in healthy donors. PCR used 60 Vbeta primers and 13 Jbeta primers. Generated by immunoSEQ multiplex PCR, the TCRdb table keeps only in-frame clones and is missing some. Of approximately 120,000 clones in the sample, approximately 70% are singletons; the top ten hold about 8.4%. Sequencing was performed on PBMCs. These receptors were taken from a man aged 40-55 years in good health and CMV-seronegative.

This clone was recorded only once. The genes are TRBV6-1 and TRBJ2-7; weak D call: TRBD1 (5 bases). The CDR3 covers 15 residues. V lost 5 bases and J 0 bases, leaving 14 bases between the germline ends. Germline CDR1 reads MNHNS; CDR2 reads SASEGT. CDR3 in DNA: TGTGCCAGCAGTTGGGATGACAGTAGCTCCTACGAGCAGTACTTC. Protein sequence: CASSWDDSSSYEQYF.

The chain employs TRBV4-3 and TRBJ1-2, with 11 bases fitting TRBD1. CDR3 length: 16 residues. Germline lookup yields CDR1 LGHNA and CDR2 YSLEER. V trimming: 4 bases; J trimming: 8 bases; junction bases outside the gene matches: 12. The CDR3 loop reads CASSLIRGQGELGYTF. CDR3 sequence (DNA): TGCGCCAGCAGCCTTATAAGGGGACAGGGGGAATTAGGCTACACCTTC.

The chain couples TRBV4-2 to TRBJ1-5, with D unresolved. The CDR3 contains 16 residues. The V and J ends lost 0 bases and 6 bases respectively, with 15 bases between them. Germline assignment: CDR1 LGHNA and CDR2 YNFKEQ. The CDR3 nucleotides are TGTGCCAGCAGCCAAGATCTCTCGGTCGATGCTCAGCCCCAGCATTTT. Protein sequence: CASSQDLSVDAQPQHF.

This chain connects TRBV6-1 to TRBJ1-5; 7 positions match TRBD1. With 4 bases clipped from V and 2 bases from J, the junction kept 14 bases outside the gene matches. Germline CDR1 is MNHNS and CDR2 is SASEGT. CDR3 length: 18 residues. The CDR3 region is CASSGRDSRVIRNQPQHF. CDR3 nucleotides: TGTGCCAGCAGTGGGCGGGACAGTCGGGTGATACGCAATCAGCCCCAGCATTTT.

The chain combines TRBV18 with TRBJ2-5; tentatively, D is TRBD2 (5 bases). This CDR3 has 14 amino acids. Germline values: CDR1 KGHSH, CDR2 LQKENI. V shed 6 bases and J shed 6 bases, with 17 bases lying between them. As DNA, the CDR3 is TGTGCCAGCTCTCCCACGGGGTCCGGCCAGACCCAGTACTTC. As protein: CASSPTGSGQTQYF.

Here the CDR3 reads CASGPALWRVNTEAFF. The CDR3 DNA reads TGTGCTAGTGGTCCCGCCCTCTGGCGGGTGAACACTGAAGCTTTCTTT. The chain carries TRBV12-5 and TRBJ1-1; no firm D call. Trimming stripped 5 bases from V and 0 bases from J, with 16 bases between. Looked up from germline, CDR1 is LGHNT and CDR2 is FRNRAP. The CDR3 length is 16 residues.

The V and J genes are TRBV4-1 and TRBJ2-7, with TRBD1 as a possible D gene (5 bases). The V end lost 1 base, the J end lost 5 bases, and 12 bases lay between the germline ends. Germline V gives CDR1 MGHRA, CDR2 YSYEKL. The CDR3 consists of 14 residues. The CDR3 DNA reads TGCGCCAGCAGCCAAGTCCAGGGTAAGGACGAGCAGTACTTC. Its translation: CASSQVQGKDEQYF.

This clone was seen only once. This chain joins TRBV29-1 and TRBJ2-3; the D gene is possibly TRBD1 (5 bases). V lost 1 base to trimming and J lost 1 base, with 15 bases between them. This CDR3 region has 16 residues. Germline lookup yields CDR1 SQVTM and CDR2 ANQGSEA. The DNA for the CDR3 is TGCAGCGTTGAAGGTGAAAGGGTAGGGGGCACAGATACGCAGTATTTT. Translation: CSVEGERVGGTDTQYF.

The V call is TRBV19, the J call TRBJ2-7; weak D call: TRBD1 (5 bases). The CDR3 loop spans 13 amino acids. Trimming stripped 8 bases from V and 5 bases from J, with 16 bases between. The germline V gene has CDR1 LNHDA and CDR2 SQIVND (reference sequence). The chain's CDR3 is CASGFRVNHEQYF. CDR3 DNA: TGTGCCAGTGGTTTCAGGGTTAATCACGAGCAGTACTTC. Full variable domain (remainder filled in from reference TRBV19 and TRBJ2-7): DGGITQSPKYLFRKEGQNVTLSCEQNLNHDAMYWYRQDPGQGLRLIYYSQIVNDFQKGDIAEGYSVSREKKESFPLTVTSAQKNPTAFYLCASGFRVNHEQYFGPGTRLTVT.

This clone was counted once. The V gene is TRBV18, the J gene TRBJ2-3, with TRBD1 matching over 10 bases. CDR1 KGHSH and CDR2 LQKENI come from the germline V gene. The CDR3 extends over 16 amino acids. J gave up 3 bases and V 2 bases, and 5 bases lay outside the gene matches. The CDR3 loop reads CASSPMTGGLTDTQYF. The CDR3 DNA is TGTGCCAGCTCACCAATGACAGGGGGCCTGACAGATACGCAGTATTTT.

This chain uses TRBV11-2 with TRBJ2-1; maybe TRBD1 (5 bases). The CDR3 runs 12 residues. V was cut by 2 bases and J by 13 bases, with 12 bases left in between. Germline loops: CDR1 SGHAT, CDR2 FQNNGV. This CDR3 reads CASSLQGRNQFF. CDR3 nucleotide sequence: TGTGCCAGCAGCTTACAGGGCCGTAATCAGTTCTTC.

This clone was observed a few times. The chain uses TRBV29-1 and TRBJ2-1, with D possibly matching TRBD1 (6 bases). Germline V gene data show CDR1 as SQVTM and CDR2 as ANQGSEA. Trimming left V 1 base short and J 8 bases short, with 12 bases between. CDR3 length: 13 residues. The CDR3 is CSVEGTAPDEQFF. The CDR3 nucleotides are TGCAGCGTTGAAGGGACAGCACCTGATGAGCAGTTCTTC.

J is TRBJ1-1 and V is TRBV28, with 10 bases lining up with TRBD1. CDR1 and CDR2 (germline): MDHEN, SYDVKM. V trimming: 7 bases; J trimming: 5 bases; junction bases outside the gene matches: 19. The CDR3 spans 18 residues. The CDR3 here is CASTTPHLPGQGFTEAFF. Written as DNA, the CDR3 is TGTGCCAGCACCACCCCTCATCTTCCGGGACAGGGGTTTACTGAAGCTTTCTTT.

V usage is TRBV4-3 and J usage is TRBJ1-2; D is possibly TRBD1 (5 bases). Germline V gene data show CDR1 as LGHNA and CDR2 as YSLEER. The CDR3 runs to 19 residues. V lost 0 bases and J lost 0, with 20 bases in between. Here the CDR3 reads CASSQERLPRQSPNYGYTF. Written as DNA, the CDR3 is TGCGCCAGCAGCCAAGAGAGGCTCCCCCGACAGTCCCCTAACTATGGCTACACCTTC.

The V and J genes are TRBV2 and TRBJ2-1; 8 bases fit TRBD2. Germline trimming cut 7 bases from V and 8 bases from J; bases unmatched to any gene: 10. The CDR3 runs to 14 residues. Germline assignment: CDR1 SNHLY and CDR2 FYNNEI. CDR3 protein: CASTGGALGDEQFF. As DNA, the CDR3 is TGTGCCAGCACCGGGGGGGCCCTTGGCGATGAGCAGTTCTTC.

The gene calls are TRBV4-1 and TRBJ2-7; D remains unclear. CDR1 MGHRA and CDR2 YSYEKL come from the germline V gene. CDR3 length: 17 amino acids. V was cut by 8 bases and J by 2 bases, with 25 bases left in between. CDR3 DNA sequence: TGCGCCAGCGCACTTCAGGCCCGGCCCGGATCCGCCTACGAGCAGTACTTC. It specifies CASALQARPGSAYEQYF.

V is TRBV5-6 and J is TRBJ2-5, with TRBD2 identical over 8 bases. V was pared by 4 bases and J by 3 bases, with 5 bases of the junction left unmatched. The CDR3 totals 14 residues. From germline, CDR1 is SGHDT and CDR2 YYEEEE. CDR3 nucleotide sequence: TGTGCCAGCAGCCCGGGAGGGGGGGAAGAGACCCAGTACTTC. Its protein is CASSPGGGEETQYF.

This sequence joins TRBV6-1 and TRBJ2-7, with D tentatively TRBD2 (6 bases). The germline V and J ends were trimmed by 1 base and 5 bases, with 12 bases remaining between them. The CDR3 totals 14 residues. The germline V gene has CDR1 MNHNS and CDR2 SASEGT. The DNA for the CDR3 is TGTGCCAGCAGTGAAGTGGGGGGTTTCGACGAGCAGTACTTC. Translated: CASSEVGGFDEQYF.

This chain uses TRBV25-1 with TRBJ2-3; 7 bases fit TRBD1. J was trimmed by 4 bases and V by 3 bases; bases with no gene match: 13. Germline V gene sequence: CDR1 MGHDK, CDR2 SYGVNS. This CDR3 has 17 amino acids. CDR3 coding DNA: TGTGCCAGCAGTGACTTAGGGGGCAGGGAAGGTCCAGATACGCAGTATTTT. This translates into CASSDLGGREGPDTQYF.

This chain joins TRBV18 and TRBJ1-1, with D uncertain. V was shortened by 4 bases and J by 1 base, with 10 bases between the two germline ends. In germline, CDR1 is KGHSH, CDR2 LQKENI. The length of the CDR3 is 14 residues. The CDR3 sequence is CASSLVLENTEAFF. The DNA for the CDR3 is TGTGCCAGCTCACTCGTCTTAGAGAACACTGAAGCTTTCTTT.

This clone was detected a few times. V usage is TRBV4-1 and J usage is TRBJ2-7, with a tentative D call TRBD1 (5 bases). V lost 4 bases to trimming and J lost 1 base, with 8 bases between them. The CDR3 length is 13 residues. CDR1 MGHRA and CDR2 YSYEKL come from the germline V gene. This chain's CDR3 is CASSPTDSYEQYF. CDR3 coding DNA: TGCGCCAGCAGCCCGACAGATTCCTACGAGCAGTACTTC.

The chain links TRBV29-1 to TRBJ2-7; possible D gene TRBD1, 5 bases. In germline, CDR1 is SQVTM, CDR2 ANQGSEA. The V end lost 4 bases, the J end lost 0 bases, and 13 bases lay between the germline ends. The length of the CDR3 is 14 residues. CDR3 DNA sequence: TGCAGCGTTGTAGGGGAAGTGAGCTCCTACGAGCAGTACTTC. Residues: CSVVGEVSSYEQYF.